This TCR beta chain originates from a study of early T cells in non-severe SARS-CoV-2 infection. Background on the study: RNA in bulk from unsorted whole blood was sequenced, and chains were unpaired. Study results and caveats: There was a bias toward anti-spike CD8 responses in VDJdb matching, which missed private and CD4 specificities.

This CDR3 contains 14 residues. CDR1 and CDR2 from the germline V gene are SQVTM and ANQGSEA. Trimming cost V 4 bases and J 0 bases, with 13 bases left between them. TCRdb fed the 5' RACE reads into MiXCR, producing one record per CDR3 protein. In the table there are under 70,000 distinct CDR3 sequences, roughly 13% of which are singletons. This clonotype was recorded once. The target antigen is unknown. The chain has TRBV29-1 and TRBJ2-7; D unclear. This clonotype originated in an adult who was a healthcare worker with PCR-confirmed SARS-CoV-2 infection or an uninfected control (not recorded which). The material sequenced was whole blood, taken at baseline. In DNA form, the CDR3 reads TGCAGCGTTGTCCCACATCCCAGCTCCTACGAGCAGTACTTC. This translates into CSVVPHPSSYEQYF.